The rows below give T cell receptor beta chains drawn from one sample of a study of OX40 agonist ivuxolimab in advanced cancers. The repertoire was sequenced with immunoSEQ multiplex PCR; TCRdb's copy has only in-frame clones and lacks some. The repertoire holds under 100,000 clones, with roughly 83% as singletons. Source: CD4+ or CD8+ T cells sorted from blood, taken in a trial of the OX40 agonist ivuxolimab. The receptors were sampled from an adult with an advanced solid tumor such as melanoma, head and neck, liver or kidney cancer. CDR3s include the opening cysteine and the closing phenylalanine or tryptophan. A D gene is named only where the DNA matches it firmly. The size field is filled for only some rows; it gives once, few, many or a size class.

17	TRBV11-2	once	TRBJ2-5	TRBD2	CASSFRPSGGNQETQYF	TGTGCCAGCAGCTTCCGACCTAGCGGGGGAAACCAAGAGACCCAGTACTTC
16	TRBV18	.	TRBJ2-5	TRBD2	CASSRPGLAPRETQYF	TGTGCCAGCTCACGACCGGGACTAGCGCCCCGAGAGACCCAGTACTTC
13	TRBV19	.	TRBJ1-4	TRBD1	CASRDREGEKLFF	TGTGCCAGTCGGGACAGGGAGGGTGAAAAACTGTTTTTT
11	TRBV30	few	TRBJ2-2	.	CAWKGTGELFF	TGTGCCTGGAAAGGTACCGGGGAGCTGTTTTTT
13	TRBV6-5	.	TRBJ2-7	.	CASSYSGFGEQYF	TGTGCCAGCAGTTACTCGGGGTTTGGCGAGCAGTACTTC
18	TRBV5-1	.	TRBJ1-6	TRBD1	CASSLLGQGREGGSPLHF	TGCGCCAGCAGCCTTCTTGGACAGGGCAGGGAAGGTGGTTCACCCCTCCACTTT
15	TRBV9	.	TRBJ1-1	.	CASSVYGHSNTEAFF	TGTGCCAGCAGCGTTTATGGACACTCGAACACTGAAGCTTTCTTT
14	TRBV2	.	TRBJ1-6	TRBD1	CATQNRDRGSPLHF	TGTGCCACTCAAAACCGGGACAGGGGTTCACCCCTCCACTTT
17	TRBV9	once	TRBJ1-6	.	CASSVEGGAGRISPLHF	TGTGCCAGCAGCGTAGAGGGAGGGGCCGGCCGAATCTCACCCCTCCACTTT
12	TRBV29-1	.	TRBJ1-5	.	CGAGDREQPQHF	TGTGGGGCGGGGGATCGGGAACAGCCCCAGCATTTT
13	TRBV4-3	.	TRBJ2-1	TRBD2	CASSQDSTSGQFF	TGCGCCAGCAGCCAAGATAGTACTAGCGGGCAGTTCTTC
13	TRBV6-5	.	TRBJ2-6	.	CASSKAGANVLTF	TGTGCCAGCAGCAAGGCTGGGGCCAACGTCCTGACTTTC
13	TRBV7-9	.	TRBJ2-5	.	CASSLEPSGTQYF	TGTGCCAGCAGCTTAGAACCATCCGGGACCCAGTACTTC
15	TRBV5-6	.	TRBJ2-3	TRBD1	CASSRTGYETDTQYF	TGTGCCAGCAGCCGGACAGGGTATGAGACAGATACGCAGTATTTT
13	TRBV30	.	TRBJ2-4	.	CAWSSGYPNIQYF	TGTGCCTGGAGTTCCGGGTATCCAAACATTCAGTACTTC
12	TRBV7-2	.	TRBJ2-5	.	CASSLEQETQYF	TGTGCCAGCAGCCTAGAACAAGAGACCCAGTACTTC
15	TRBV18	few	TRBJ2-5	.	CASSPRNGVQETQYF	TGTGCCAGCTCACCACGCAACGGGGTCCAAGAGACCCAGTACTTC
16	TRBV6-5	.	TRBJ2-7	.	CASSYSSGRSSYEQYF	TGTGCCAGCAGTTACTCCTCGGGACGTAGCTCCTACGAGCAGTACTTC
12	TRBV7-9	.	TRBJ1-1	.	CASSLNTLEAFF	TGTGCCAGCAGCTTAAATACCCTTGAAGCTTTCTTT
14	TRBV19	few	TRBJ1-6	.	CASGRSSYNSPLHF	TGTGCCAGTGGGCGGAGCTCCTATAATTCACCCCTCCACTTT
13	TRBV7-2	once	TRBJ2-2	.	CASSFSHTGELFF	TGTGCCAGCAGCTTCAGTCACACCGGGGAGCTGTTTTTT
15	TRBV11-2	.	TRBJ2-2	.	CASSLGARDTGELFF	TGTGCCAGCAGCTTAGGTGCCAGAGATACCGGGGAGCTGTTTTTT
15	TRBV7-9	.	TRBJ1-1	.	CASSFRRTMNTEAFF	TGTGCCAGCAGCTTTAGGAGGACCATGAACACTGAAGCTTTCTTT
16	TRBV11-2	.	TRBJ2-1	TRBD2	CASSLDRGLTFNEQFF	TGTGCCAGCAGCTTAGACCGGGGACTAACCTTCAATGAGCAGTTCTTC
15	TRBV18	.	TRBJ1-2	.	CASSPGAQVDYGYTF	TGTGCCAGCTCACCTGGAGCGCAGGTCGACTATGGCTACACCTTC
14	TRBV5-6	once	TRBJ1-3	TRBD1	CASSPDRGRNTIYF	TGTGCCAGCAGCCCGGACAGGGGTAGAAACACCATATATTTT
17	TRBV7-2	.	TRBJ2-7	TRBD2	CASSSTGTSGKGGEQYF	TGTGCCAGCAGCTCCACGGGGACTAGCGGAAAAGGGGGCGAGCAGTACTTC
13	TRBV6-1	.	TRBJ1-4	.	CASIGGVEEKLFF	TGTGCCAGCATCGGGGGGGTGGAAGAAAAACTGTTTTTT
14	TRBV12-5	few	TRBJ1-2	.	CASGLVQGANGYTF	TGTGCTAGTGGTTTGGTACAAGGGGCCAATGGCTACACCTTC
13	TRBV19	.	TRBJ1-2	.	CASSMAGLYGYTF	TGTGCCAGTAGTATGGCGGGGCTCTATGGCTACACCTTC
14	TRBV4-1	once	TRBJ2-1	.	CASSPLRSYNEQFF	TGCGCCAGCAGCCCGCTCCGTTCCTACAATGAGCAGTTCTTC
15	TRBV5-1	.	TRBJ2-7	.	CASSDPRGGGVEQYF	TGCGCCAGCAGCGACCCAAGGGGAGGCGGGGTCGAGCAGTACTTC
14	TRBV7-7	once	TRBJ2-1	.	CASSLRRADNEQFF	TGTGCTAGCAGCCTCAGAAGGGCAGACAATGAGCAGTTCTTC
11	TRBV30	.	TRBJ2-5	.	CAARLQETQYF	TGTGCCGCTCGCCTCCAAGAGACCCAGTACTTC
13	TRBV27	.	TRBJ2-7	TRBD1	CASRRDRTYEQYF	TGTGCCAGCAGGAGGGACAGGACCTACGAGCAGTACTTC
15	TRBV19	.	TRBJ1-5	.	CASSLGGLAGQPQHF	TGTGCCAGTAGTTTAGGCGGTTTAGCGGGTCAGCCCCAGCATTTT
15	TRBV10-2	.	TRBJ2-7	.	CASSDAGTMSYEQYF	TGCGCCAGCAGTGACGCCGGGACAATGAGCTACGAGCAGTACTTC
16	TRBV5-3	.	TRBJ1-2	.	CARSPAGDETNYGYTF	TGTGCCAGAAGCCCAGCGGGGGATGAAACCAACTATGGCTACACCTTC
12	TRBV6-1	.	TRBJ1-2	TRBD1	CASSRDSHGYTF	TGTGCCAGCAGCCGGGACAGTCATGGCTACACCTTC
18	TRBV4-1	.	TRBJ1-5	TRBD1	CASSTDPPGTGLNQPQHF	TGCGCCAGCAGCACTGACCCCCCCGGGACAGGGCTCAATCAGCCCCAGCATTTT